Below are 25 T cell receptor beta chains sequenced from a single sample in a study of T cells after yellow fever vaccination. Each CDR3 protein gets one entry after TCRdb re-called the 5' RACE reads with MiXCR. The profile covers a few hundred thousand distinct CDR3 sequences, with less than 20% appearing a single time and around a sixth taken by the ten largest. Sample: PBMCs, taken 4 to 5 days after the first yellow fever vaccination. These receptors were obtained from a man aged 18 to 29 who received the YFV17D yellow fever vaccine.

This clonotype was counted between two and nine times. The V call is TRBV2, the J call TRBJ2-7, with D uncertain. The V end lost 1 base, the J end lost 5 bases, and 3 bases lay between the germline ends. The CDR3 is 11 residues long. Germline V gene lookup returns CDR1 SNHLY and CDR2 FYNNEI. The CDR3 region has the DNA TGTGCCAGCAGTGAAGAGAACGAGCAGTACTTC. Translation gives CASSEENEQYF.

The chain combines TRBV27 with TRBJ1-6; 7 nucleotides agree with TRBD1. V was clipped by 0 bases and J by 7 bases; unmatched bases: 3. Germline V gives CDR1 MNHEY, CDR2 SMNVEV (reference sequence). CDR3 length equals 15 residues. CDR3 sequence: CASSLSTGWNSPLHF. The DNA of the CDR3 is TGTGCCAGCAGTTTATCGACAGGGTGGAATTCACCCCTCCACTTT.

This clonotype has at least ten counts. The junction departs from the called germline gene at one end, perhaps through a read error. CDR3 in DNA: TGTGCCAGCAGATCCTATAATGAGCAGTTCTTC. Its protein is CASRSYNEQFF. The rearrangement uses TRBV3-1 and TRBJ2-1; D remains unclear. Germline-derived CDR1 and CDR2 are LGHDT and YNNKEL (reference sequence). The CDR3 is 11 amino acids.

The chain links TRBV21-1 to TRBJ1-1. TRBV21-1 represents a pseudogene. The CDR3 is made up of 18 amino acids. CDR3 loop: CASSKGASGRTVNTEAFF. DNA of the CDR3: TGTGCCAGCAGCAAAGGGGCCTCCGGGCGAACGGTGAACACTGAAGCTTTCTTT.

This clonotype showed up just a few times. This chain links TRBV7-2 with TRBJ2-3; possibly TRBD2 for D (6 bases). This CDR3 region has 15 residues. Germline CDR1 and CDR2: SGHTA and FQGNSA. Trimming pared 1 base from V and 1 base from J, leaving 9 bases between. Here the CDR3 DNA reads TGTGCCAGCAGCTTAGGCGGGGTGGGCACAGATACGCAGTATTTT. Protein sequence: CASSLGGVGTDTQYF.

The chain combines TRBV20-1 with TRBJ2-7; D gene uncertain. The CDR3 is 14 residues long. The germline V and J ends were trimmed by 0 bases and 3 bases, with 12 bases remaining between them. Per the germline V gene, CDR1 is DFQATT and CDR2 is SNEGSKA (reference sequence). Written as DNA, the CDR3 is TGCAGTGCTAGAGATCGCGACGAATACTACGAGCAGTACTTC. It codes for CSARDRDEYYEQYF.

This clonotype was detected a few times. This CDR3 reads CASNLWGLSTDTQYF. CDR3 nucleotides: TGTGCCAGCAACCTTTGGGGACTAAGCACAGATACGCAGTATTTT. The genes are TRBV7-2 and TRBJ2-3; 7 positions match TRBD2. The germline CDR1 and CDR2 sequences are SGHTA and FQGNSA. The junction had 7 bases not matched to a gene; V was cut back by 7 bases and J by 0 bases. The CDR3 loop spans 15 amino acids.

The V call is TRBV6-5, the J call TRBJ2-7, with TRBD1 matching over 8 bases. Germline CDR1 MNHEY, CDR2 SVGAGI. This CDR3 has 14 residues. Germline trimming cut 2 bases from V and 3 bases from J; bases unmatched to any gene: 3. CDR3: CASSYLGTGYEQYF. The CDR3 DNA reads TGTGCCAGCAGTTACCTGGGGACAGGCTACGAGCAGTACTTC.

This rearrangement joins TRBV7-2 to TRBJ2-1; D gene ambiguous. Germline V lookup: CDR1 SGHTA, CDR2 FQGNSA. This CDR3 comprises 12 residues. V gave up 4 bases and J gave up 12 bases, with 13 bases separating them. CDR3 nucleotide sequence: TGTGCCAGCAGCTCACCCTCTTTAGGGCAGTTCTTC. Protein: CASSSPSLGQFF.

In its sample, this clonotype was seen a few times. The V gene is TRBV12-3 or TRBV12-4, the J gene TRBJ1-2, with D tentatively TRBD1 (6 bases). The CDR3 runs 15 residues. V lost 5 bases, J lost 0 bases, and 13 bases lay in between. The CDR3 loop is CASSRGGRTNYGYTF. CDR3 nucleotides: TGTGCCAGCAGTCGTGGGGGCAGAACTAACTATGGCTACACCTTC.

The chain links TRBV7-2 to TRBJ2-3; D is ambiguous. V shed 2 bases and J shed 1 base, with 10 bases lying between them. The CDR3 is 15 residues long. CDR1 is SGHTA, CDR2 FQGNSA, per germline. The CDR3 DNA is TGTGCCAGCAGCTTATTTTACGTGGGCACAGATACGCAGTATTTT. Translation gives CASSLFYVGTDTQYF.

This clonotype was detected a few times. The V gene is TRBV5-1, the J gene TRBJ2-1; 11 bases are shared with TRBD2. Per germline, CDR1 SGHRS and CDR2 YFSETQ. V lost 4 bases to trimming and J lost 0 bases; unmatched junction nucleotides: 15. This CDR3 has 20 residues. The CDR3 coding sequence is TGCGCCAGCAGCCTACATATACCGGGACTAGCGGTAAACTCCTACAATGAGCAGTTCTTC. It encodes CASSLHIPGLAVNSYNEQFF.

The chain couples TRBV15 to TRBJ2-5; D might be TRBD2 (6 bases). Germline V gene lookup returns CDR1 LNHNV and CDR2 YYDKDF (reference sequence). The V gene lost 5 bases and the J gene lost 2 bases, with 18 bases spanning the gap. CDR3 length: 16 amino acids. As DNA, the CDR3 is TGTGCCACCAGCGGCCTCCGCCGCGGGGTACAAGAGACCCAGTACTTC. Translation gives CATSGLRRGVQETQYF.

This clonotype was picked up a small number of times. The CDR3 bases are TGTGCCAGCAGCCAAGATTTGGTTGCCGATAATTCACCCCTCCACTTT. This translates into CASSQDLVADNSPLHF. V gene TRBV14 combines with J gene TRBJ1-6; D unclear. Germline CDR1 is SGHDN and CDR2 is FVKESK. The CDR3 is 16 amino acids. The V gene lost 0 bases and the J gene lost 5 bases, with 11 bases spanning the gap.

This chain joins TRBV25-1 and TRBJ2-1, with no clear D. The CDR3 has 10 amino acids. Trimming stripped 3 bases from V and 8 bases from J, with 2 bases between. Germline V gene data show CDR1 as MGHDK and CDR2 as SYGVNS. This CDR3 is CASSDDEQFF. In DNA form, the CDR3 reads TGTGCCAGCAGTGATGATGAGCAGTTCTTC.

This clonotype came up many times. This chain uses TRBV6-1 with TRBJ2-7; TRBD2 might be the D (6 bases). The CDR3 runs 14 residues. V shed 7 bases and J shed 3 bases, with 16 bases lying between them. The germline V gene encodes CDR1 MNHNS and CDR2 SASEGT. CDR3 residues: CASTPSGGLYEQYF. The CDR3 coding sequence is TGTGCCAGCACCCCCTCAGGAGGGCTCTACGAGCAGTACTTC.

The gene calls are TRBV7-2 and TRBJ2-5, with D possibly TRBD2 on 5 matching bases. V was trimmed by 4 bases and J by 2 bases, leaving 17 bases between them. This CDR3 has 16 amino acids. CDR1 is SGHTA, CDR2 FQGNSA, per germline. The CDR3 region is CASSSLALTIQETQYF. CDR3 nucleotides: TGTGCCAGCAGCTCCTTGGCCCTGACTATTCAAGAGACCCAGTACTTC.

This clonotype has just a few counts. CDR3 region: CASSPSWSSGANVLTF. The CDR3 DNA sequence: TGTGCCAGCAGTCCTTCTTGGAGCTCTGGGGCCAACGTCCTGACTTTC. The chain carries TRBV2 and TRBJ2-6; D gene ambiguous. Trimming left V 5 bases short and J 0 bases short, with 11 bases between. The CDR3 runs 16 residues. The germline CDR1 and CDR2 sequences are SNHLY and FYNNEI.

The chain has TRBV6-1 and TRBJ2-7, with TRBD2 as a possible D gene (6 bases). The V gene's germline CDR1 is MNHNS and CDR2 SASEGT. Deletions cut 4 bases from V and 4 bases from J, with 14 bases between. There are 14 residues in the CDR3. CDR3 nucleotides: TGTGCCAGCAGTGGGGCGGGGATCGTTTACGAGCAGTACTTC. Amino acids: CASSGAGIVYEQYF.

A remark on this clonotype: This may be a read error: a much more frequent sequence differs by one nucleotide. The CDR3 coding sequence is TGTGCCACCAGCACCGGGACTAGCGGGGGGAATGAGCAGTTCTTC. Its protein is CATSTGTSGGNEQFF. The genes are TRBV15 and TRBJ2-1; 15 bases line up with TRBD2. With 4 bases clipped from V and 7 bases from J, the junction kept 2 bases outside the gene matches. Germline values: CDR1 LNHNV, CDR2 YYDKDF (reference sequence). The CDR3 has 15 amino acids.

J is TRBJ2-3 and V is TRBV6-5; D remains unclear. V was cut by 2 bases and J by 3 bases, with 12 bases left in between. This CDR3 has 15 residues. The V gene's germline CDR1 is MNHEY and CDR2 SVGAGI. The CDR3 is CASSYDGRRTDTQYF. The CDR3 nucleotides read TGTGCCAGCAGTTACGACGGGCGGAGAACAGATACGCAGTATTTT.

This chain joins TRBV6-5 and TRBJ1-1; tentative D call: TRBD1 (6 bases). The V and J ends lost 3 bases and 5 bases respectively, with 16 bases between them. Germline values: CDR1 MNHEY, CDR2 SVGAGI. There are 15 residues in the CDR3. CDR3 sequence reads: CASSYWAGVGTEAFF. The CDR3 DNA follows: TGTGCCAGCAGTTATTGGGCAGGGGTGGGGACTGAAGCTTTCTTT.

This chain links TRBV20-1 with TRBJ1-2; D might be TRBD1 (5 bases). CDR1 and CDR2 (germline): DFQATT, SNEGSKA (reference sequence). The V gene lost 6 bases and the J gene lost 6 bases, with 32 bases spanning the gap. This CDR3 is built from 18 residues. CDR3 region: CSAAQGSPSVPAQDGYTF. The CDR3 DNA reads TGCAGTGCCGCCCAGGGTTCCCCAAGCGTTCCGGCCCAAGATGGCTACACCTTC.

The V gene is TRBV9, the J gene TRBJ2-2, with 9 bases lining up with TRBD2. The V segment lost 6 bases and the J segment 7 bases; nucleotides outside the gene matches: 10. The germline CDR1 and CDR2 sequences are SGDLS and YYNGEE. CDR3 length: 15 residues. The CDR3 reads CASTGTSSIVGELFF. Written as DNA, the CDR3 is TGTGCCAGCACCGGGACTAGCAGTATCGTCGGGGAGCTGTTTTTT.

The rearrangement joins TRBV4-1 to TRBJ2-7; D remains ambiguous. Deletions cut 2 bases from V and 11 bases from J, with 19 bases between. Germline lookup yields CDR1 MGHRA and CDR2 YSYEKL. CDR3 length: 14 residues. CDR3 sequence (DNA): TGCGCCAGCAGCCAATTTATGCGCGGTTCTTGGGAGTACGTC. It translates to CASSQFMRGSWEYV.